This TCR beta chain emerged from a study of shared clonotypes between healthy human individuals. Regarding the study as a whole: Represented diversity (both genetic and exposure-history) was limited by the small number of donors. Relative to clonotypes present in all four donors, those not shared had lower generation probabilities.

The CDR3 contains 18 residues. V gave up 4 bases and J gave up 1 base; unmatched junction bases: 14. Germline-derived CDR1 and CDR2 are SGHAT and FQNNGV. As defined, naive CD8 cells were CD45RO-negative and positively selected for CCR7, with terminally differentiated effector memory CD45RA+ cells excluded. Per the authors' pipeline: Without quality scores, immunoSEQ junctional reads could not be filtered like full-length reads. Measured with immunoSEQ multiplex PCR; TCRdb has only the in-frame clones, and not every one. D and trimming were read from the DNA, whereas the V and J calls and clone size are those reported in that table. Among millions of clones listed, more than 85% were seen once. A word on this clone: Antigen specificity is unknown.

The source of this sequence is a man aged 18 to 30 in good health. Some clones in this sample may be carry-over from other donors' samples. The genes are TRBV11-2 and TRBJ2-7; TRBD2 aligns across 9 bases. The sequenced material came from naive CD8+ T cells from PBMCs. CDR3 sequence reads: CASSSPRGASGKSYEQYF. In DNA, the CDR3 is TGTGCCAGCAGCTCCCCCCGGGGGGCTAGCGGGAAGTCCTACGAGCAGTACTTC.